The 10 T cell receptor beta chains below all came from one sample that was sequenced in a study of blood T cell repertoires in COVID-19. The table came from immunoSEQ multiplex PCR; TCRdb's copy has only in-frame clones and leaves some out. Of nearly 110,000 clones listed, roughly 90% are singletons. The sequenced sample was peripheral blood. These receptors all come from a man aged 35-49 years with active or convalescent COVID-19.

The chain has TRBV7-9 and TRBJ1-3, with a possible D match to TRBD1 (6 bases). The germline V gene encodes CDR1 SEHNR and CDR2 FQNEAQ (reference sequence). V lost 5 bases and J 0 bases, leaving 23 bases between the germline ends. The CDR3 is made up of 19 amino acids. CDR3 DNA sequence: TGTGCCAGCAGCCCTAGCCCGGGACAAACCTCCGCCTCTGGAAACACCATATATTTT. It is translated as CASSPSPGQTSASGNTIYF.

The gene calls are TRBV28 and TRBJ1-6; 7 bases agree with TRBD1. Germline V gene sequence: CDR1 MDHEN, CDR2 SYDVKM. CDR3 length equals 15 residues. V lost 5 bases to trimming and J lost 4 bases; unmatched junction nucleotides: 5. CDR3 bases: TGTGCCAGCAGTCCGTCGGGACAGTATAATTCACCCCTCCACTTT. This gives the protein CASSPSGQYNSPLHF.

On this clone itself: Additional DNA sequences in this sample encode the identical CDR3. This chain uses TRBV3-1 (or the pseudogene TRBV3-2) with TRBJ1-4, with D possibly matching TRBD1 (5 bases). This CDR3 is built from 14 residues. V shed 3 bases and J shed 4 bases, with 9 bases lying between them. Looked up from germline, CDR1 is LGHDT and CDR2 is YNNKEL (reference sequence). CDR3 region: CASSQSTVNEKLFF. The DNA of the CDR3 is TGTGCCAGCAGCCAGTCGACAGTTAATGAAAAACTGTTTTTT.

V usage is TRBV12-3 or TRBV12-4 and J usage is TRBJ2-7, with D uncertain. The CDR3 covers 12 residues. The V end was cut by 8 bases, the J end by 2 bases, with 10 bases between. CDR3 sequence: CASEAETYEQYF. The CDR3 nucleotides are TGTGCCAGCGAGGCCGAAACCTACGAGCAGTACTTC.

J is TRBJ2-1 and V is TRBV18; D uncertain. This CDR3 has 14 residues. V was pared by 3 bases and J by 7 bases, with 13 bases between. The germline V gene has CDR1 KGHSH and CDR2 LQKENI. The CDR3 loop reads CASSPYKSRNEQFF. DNA of the CDR3: TGTGCCAGCTCACCTTACAAAAGCAGGAATGAGCAGTTCTTC.

J is TRBJ1-6 and V is TRBV3-1 (or the pseudogene TRBV3-2); D is perhaps TRBD1 (6 bases). Per germline, CDR1 LGHDT and CDR2 YNNKEL (reference sequence). Trimming took off 3 bases at V and 6 bases at J, with 9 bases between the two ends. CDR3 length: 14 residues. CDR3 protein: CASSHGQPNSPLHF. In nucleotides, the CDR3 is TGTGCCAGCAGCCATGGACAGCCTAATTCACCCCTCCACTTT.

The gene calls are TRBV6-2 or TRBV6-3 and TRBJ2-7, with TRBD2 matching over 11 bases. With V trimmed by 2 bases and J by 7 bases, 7 bases remained unmatched. CDR1 and CDR2 from the germline V gene are MNHEY and SVGEGT. The CDR3 is made up of 15 amino acids. CDR3 DNA: TGTGCCAGCAGTTACGAGAGACTAGCGGGAAATGAGCAGTACTTC. This codes for CASSYERLAGNEQYF.

V gene TRBV4-1 combines with J gene TRBJ1-1; D may be TRBD1 (5 bases). Between the trimmed V and J ends, which lost 2 bases and 2 bases, there was a span of 15 bases. The CDR3 sequence is 16 residues long. Germline loops: CDR1 MGHRA, CDR2 YSYEKL. As DNA, the CDR3 is TGCGCCAGCAGCCAAAGAATCCAGGGAAGAAACACTGAAGCTTTCTTT. Translated: CASSQRIQGRNTEAFF.

This clone has only a few counts. The chain carries TRBV7-8 and TRBJ2-7, with D possibly matching TRBD2 (5 bases). Germline CDR1 reads SGHVS; CDR2 reads FQNEAQ. Trimming removed 4 bases from V and 6 bases from J, with 22 bases in between. CDR3 length: 16 residues. CDR3 sequence reads: CASSSSQLGSHSEQYF. CDR3 in DNA: TGTGCCAGCAGCTCTTCCCAACTAGGGTCGCACTCCGAGCAGTACTTC.

This clone was picked up one time. The chain employs TRBV29-1 and TRBJ1-1, with D unclear. V was clipped by 6 bases and J by 0 bases, with 11 bases between them. CDR3 size: 13 residues. CDR1 SQVTM and CDR2 ANQGSEA come from the germline V gene. CDR3 DNA sequence: TGCAGCGTATTATCGGTCGTGAACACTGAAGCTTTCTTT. Encoded protein: CSVLSVVNTEAFF.